The present T cell receptor beta chain was sequenced within a study of identical twins. This CDR3 has 16 residues. V was pared by 3 bases and J by 7 bases, with 19 bases between. Findings and caveats of the study: Excess twin sharing in beta out-of-frame sequences was weaker. Memory repertoires lacked the insertion deficit that abundant cord blood beta clonotypes showed. Cross-sectional statistics underpinned the conclusions; the same donors were not followed.

Comments on this clonotype: The antigen is unknown.

A universal primer site was added by template switching, and unique molecular identifiers were carried by the cDNA. Each CDR3 protein gets one entry after TCRdb re-called the 5' RACE reads with MiXCR. The repertoire holds about 920,000 distinct CDR3 sequences, roughly an eighth seen once, with around 1.6% in the top ten. This sample also appeared in a second study, on yellow fever vaccine responses in identical twins.

The sequence was collected from a woman aged 18-35 years in good health. Specimen: PBMCs. The chain uses TRBV12-3 or TRBV12-4 and TRBJ1-5, with a weak D call TRBD1 (5 bases). The CDR3 region is CASSFGAGGNRQPQHF. The DNA of the CDR3 is TGTGCCAGCAGTTTCGGGGCGGGGGGTAATCGCCAGCCCCAGCATTTT.